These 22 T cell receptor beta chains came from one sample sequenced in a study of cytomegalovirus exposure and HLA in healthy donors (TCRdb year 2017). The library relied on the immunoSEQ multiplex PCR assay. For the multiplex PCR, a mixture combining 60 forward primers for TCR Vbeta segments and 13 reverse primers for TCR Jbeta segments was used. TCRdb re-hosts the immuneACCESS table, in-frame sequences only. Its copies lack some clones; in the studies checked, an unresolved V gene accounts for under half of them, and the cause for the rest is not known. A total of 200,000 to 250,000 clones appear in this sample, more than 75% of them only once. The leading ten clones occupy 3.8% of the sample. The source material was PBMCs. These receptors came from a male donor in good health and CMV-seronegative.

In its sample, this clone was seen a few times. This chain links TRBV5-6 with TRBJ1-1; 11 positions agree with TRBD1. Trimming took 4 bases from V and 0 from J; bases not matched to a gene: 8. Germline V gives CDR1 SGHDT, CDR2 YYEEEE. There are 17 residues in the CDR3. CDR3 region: CASSLRTGGLMNTEAFF. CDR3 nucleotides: TGTGCCAGCAGCCTGAGGACAGGGGGCTTAATGAACACTGAAGCTTTCTTT.

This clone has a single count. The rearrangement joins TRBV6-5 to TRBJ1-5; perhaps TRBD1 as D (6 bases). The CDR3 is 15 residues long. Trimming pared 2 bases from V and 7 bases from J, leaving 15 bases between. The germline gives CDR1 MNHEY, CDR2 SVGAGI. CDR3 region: CASSYTGRGDQPQHF. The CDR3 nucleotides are TGTGCCAGCAGTTACACGGGCAGGGGCGACCAGCCCCAGCATTTT.

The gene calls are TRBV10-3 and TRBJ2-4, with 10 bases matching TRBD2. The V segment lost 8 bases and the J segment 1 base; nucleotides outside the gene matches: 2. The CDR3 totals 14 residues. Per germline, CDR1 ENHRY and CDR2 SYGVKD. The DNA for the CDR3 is TGTGCCATCGGGACTAGCGCTGCCAAAAACATTCAGTACTTC. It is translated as CAIGTSAAKNIQYF.

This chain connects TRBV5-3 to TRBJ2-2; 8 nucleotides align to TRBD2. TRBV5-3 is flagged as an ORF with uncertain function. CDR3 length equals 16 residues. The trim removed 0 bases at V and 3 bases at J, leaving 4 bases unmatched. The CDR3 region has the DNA TGTGCCAGAAGCTTGGCCAGCGGGAGCGACACCGGGGAGCTGTTTTTT. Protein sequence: CARSLASGSDTGELFF.

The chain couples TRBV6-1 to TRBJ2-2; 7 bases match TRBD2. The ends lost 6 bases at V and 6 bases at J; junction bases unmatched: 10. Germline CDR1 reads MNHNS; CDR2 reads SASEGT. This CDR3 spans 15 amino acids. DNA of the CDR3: TGTGCCAGCAGGGGAGGGATTAACGAGGCCGGGGAGCTGTTTTTT. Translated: CASRGGINEAGELFF.

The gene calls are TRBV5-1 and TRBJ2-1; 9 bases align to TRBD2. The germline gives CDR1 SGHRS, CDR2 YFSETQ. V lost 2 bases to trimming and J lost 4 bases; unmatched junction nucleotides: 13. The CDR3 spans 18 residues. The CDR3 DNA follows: TGCGCCAGCAGCTTTGGGGGACTAGCCTATCAGAATTACAATGAGCAGTTCTTC. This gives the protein CASSFGGLAYQNYNEQFF. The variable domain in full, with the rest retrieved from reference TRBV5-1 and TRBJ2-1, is KAGVTQTPRYLIKTRGQQVTLSCSPISGHRSVSWYQQTPGQGLQFLFEYFSETQRNKGNFPGRFSGRQFSNSRSEMNVSTLELGDSALYLCASSFGGLAYQNYNEQFFGPGTRLTVL.

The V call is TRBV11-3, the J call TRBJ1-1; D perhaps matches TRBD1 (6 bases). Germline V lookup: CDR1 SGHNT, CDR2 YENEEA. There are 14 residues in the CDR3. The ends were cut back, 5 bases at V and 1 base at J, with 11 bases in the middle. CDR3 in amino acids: CASSPGHPNTEAFF. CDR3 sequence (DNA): TGTGCCAGCAGCCCGGGACATCCGAACACTGAAGCTTTCTTT. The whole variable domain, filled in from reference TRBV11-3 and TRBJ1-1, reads EAGVVQSPRYKIIEKKQPVAFWCNPISGHNTLYWYLQNLGQGPELLIRYENEEAVDDSQLPKDRFSAERLKGVDSTLKIQPAELGDSAVYLCASSPGHPNTEAFFGQGTRLTVV.

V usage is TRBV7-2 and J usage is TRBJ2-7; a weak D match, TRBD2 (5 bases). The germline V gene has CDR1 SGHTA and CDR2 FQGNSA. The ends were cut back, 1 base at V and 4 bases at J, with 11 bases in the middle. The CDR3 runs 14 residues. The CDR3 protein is CASSLVGDVYEQYF. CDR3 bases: TGTGCCAGCAGCTTAGTGGGAGACGTTTACGAGCAGTACTTC.

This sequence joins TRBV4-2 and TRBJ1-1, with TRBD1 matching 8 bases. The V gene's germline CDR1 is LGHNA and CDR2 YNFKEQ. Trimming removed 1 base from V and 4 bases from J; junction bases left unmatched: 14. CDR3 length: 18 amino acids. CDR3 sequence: CASSQGVRGRLLGTEAFF. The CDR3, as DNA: TGTGCCAGCAGCCAAGGGGTCAGGGGGCGCCTCTTGGGCACTGAAGCTTTCTTT.

DNA of the CDR3: TGCGCCAGCAAAGACAGTGAACACACTGAAGCTTTCTTT. Its translation: CASKDSEHTEAFF. The chain combines TRBV5-1 with TRBJ1-1; D may be TRBD1 (5 bases). The germline V gene has CDR1 SGHRS and CDR2 YFSETQ. The length of the CDR3 is 13 residues. Between the trimmed V and J ends, which lost 6 bases and 3 bases, there was a span of 12 bases.

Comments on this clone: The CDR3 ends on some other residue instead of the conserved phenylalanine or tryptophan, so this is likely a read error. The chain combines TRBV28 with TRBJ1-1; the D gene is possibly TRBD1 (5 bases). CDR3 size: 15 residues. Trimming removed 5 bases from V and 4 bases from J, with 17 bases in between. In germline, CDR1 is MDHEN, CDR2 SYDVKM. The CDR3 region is CASSPTGPRSTEAFL. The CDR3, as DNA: TGTGCCAGCAGTCCAACAGGACCGCGGAGCACTGAAGCTTTCCTT.

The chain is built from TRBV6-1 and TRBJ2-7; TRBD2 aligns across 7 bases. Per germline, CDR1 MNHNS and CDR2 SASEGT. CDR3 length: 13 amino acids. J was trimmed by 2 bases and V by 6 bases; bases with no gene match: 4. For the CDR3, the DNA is TGTGCCAGCAGCCCTAGCGGTACCTACGAGCAGTACTTC. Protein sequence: CASSPSGTYEQYF.

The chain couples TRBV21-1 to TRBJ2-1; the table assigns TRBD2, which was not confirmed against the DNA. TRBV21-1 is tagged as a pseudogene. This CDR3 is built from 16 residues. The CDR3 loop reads CASSKEYGRAEPEQFF. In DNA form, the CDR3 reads TGTGCCAGCAGCAAGGAATACGGGAGGGCGGAGCCAGAGCAGTTCTTC.

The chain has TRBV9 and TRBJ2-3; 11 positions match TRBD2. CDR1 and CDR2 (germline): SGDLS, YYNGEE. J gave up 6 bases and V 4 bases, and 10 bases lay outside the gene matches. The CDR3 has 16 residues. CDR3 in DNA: TGTGCCAGCAGCCAGAGGGGTAGCGGGGGGGCGGATACGCAGTATTTT. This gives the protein CASSQRGSGGADTQYF.

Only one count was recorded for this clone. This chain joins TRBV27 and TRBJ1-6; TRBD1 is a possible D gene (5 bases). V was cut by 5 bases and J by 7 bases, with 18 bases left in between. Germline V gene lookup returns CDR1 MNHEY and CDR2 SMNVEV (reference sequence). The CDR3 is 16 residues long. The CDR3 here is CASSPSRTFINSPLHF. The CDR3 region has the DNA TGTGCCAGCAGTCCATCCCGGACATTCATCAATTCACCCCTCCACTTT.

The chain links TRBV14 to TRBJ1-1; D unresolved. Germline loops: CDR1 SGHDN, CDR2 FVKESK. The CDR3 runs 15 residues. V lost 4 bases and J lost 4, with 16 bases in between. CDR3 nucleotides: TGTGCCAGCAGCCTAGAATGGGGAGCGGTCACTGAAGCTTTCTTT. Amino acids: CASSLEWGAVTEAFF.

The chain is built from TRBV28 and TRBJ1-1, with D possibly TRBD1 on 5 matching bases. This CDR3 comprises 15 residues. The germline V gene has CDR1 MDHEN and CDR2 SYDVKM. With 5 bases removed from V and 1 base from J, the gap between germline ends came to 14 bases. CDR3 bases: TGTGCCAGCAGTCCCATATCGACAGCGAACACTGAAGCTTTCTTT. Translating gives CASSPISTANTEAFF.

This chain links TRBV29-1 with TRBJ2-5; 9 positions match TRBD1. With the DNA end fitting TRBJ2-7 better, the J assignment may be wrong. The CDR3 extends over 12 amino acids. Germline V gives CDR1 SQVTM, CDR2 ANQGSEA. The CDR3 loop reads CSVWTGDYEQYF. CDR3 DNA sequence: TGCAGCGTTTGGACAGGGGACTACGAGCAGTACTTC.

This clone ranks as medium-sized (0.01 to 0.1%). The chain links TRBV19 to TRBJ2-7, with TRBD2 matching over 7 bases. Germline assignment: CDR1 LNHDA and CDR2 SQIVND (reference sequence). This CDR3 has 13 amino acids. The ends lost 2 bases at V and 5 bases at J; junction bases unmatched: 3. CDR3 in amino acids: CASSIWAGDEQYF. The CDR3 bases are TGTGCCAGTAGTATATGGGCGGGGGACGAGCAGTACTTC.

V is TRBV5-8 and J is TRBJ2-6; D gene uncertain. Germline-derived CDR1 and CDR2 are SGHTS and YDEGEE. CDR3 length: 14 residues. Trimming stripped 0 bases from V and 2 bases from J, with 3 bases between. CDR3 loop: CASSLGPGANVLTF. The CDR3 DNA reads TGTGCCAGCAGCTTGGGGCCTGGGGCCAACGTCCTGACTTTC.

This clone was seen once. CDR3 DNA sequence: TGTGCCAGCAGTTCCGCGGAAGGCCGCACTAATGAAAAACTGTTTTTT. It codes for CASSSAEGRTNEKLFF. The chain couples TRBV28 to TRBJ1-4; no definite D call. The CDR3 totals 16 residues. The V end was cut by 4 bases, the J end by 2 bases, with 14 bases between. Germline loops: CDR1 MDHEN, CDR2 SYDVKM.

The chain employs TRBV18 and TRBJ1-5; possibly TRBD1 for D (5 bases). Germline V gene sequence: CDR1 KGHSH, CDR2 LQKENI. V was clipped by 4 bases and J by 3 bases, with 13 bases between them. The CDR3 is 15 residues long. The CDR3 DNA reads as TGTGCCAGCTCACGGGAGGGACTGGCCAATCAGCCCCAGCATTTT. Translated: CASSREGLANQPQHF.